This T cell receptor (beta chain) was found in a study of T-cell reconstitution after alpha-beta-depleted transplantation in children. Unique molecular identifiers were used in preparing the TCRbeta library. TCRdb re-called the PCR reads through MiXCR, storing one row per CDR3 protein. The sample has approximately 200,000 distinct CDR3 sequences, roughly 15% seen once. Germline V gene data show CDR1 as SQVTM and CDR2 as ANQGSEA. This CDR3 has 13 residues. The V end was cut by 0 bases, the J end by 11 bases, with 14 bases between. The table lists this clonotype with many counts. The source is a human donor who donated a stem cell graft to a child with acute lymphoblastic leukemia. The V and J genes are TRBV29-1 and TRBJ1-5; D perhaps matches TRBD1 (5 bases). Sequencing used PBMCs from the stem cell graft donor, obtained from the stem cell graft. The CDR3 loop reads CSVEETDSRTQHF. As DNA, the CDR3 is TGCAGCGTTGAAGAGACAGATTCGCGGACCCAGCATTTT.